The source of this TCR beta chain is a study of CD8+CD57+ T cells in acquired aplastic anemia. On the study more broadly: CD4+ reads averaged approximately 11 million in healthy donors.

The template for TCR beta VDJ and CDR3 sequence profiling was genomic DNA. TCRdb re-analysed the reads in MiXCR, keeping a single row per CDR3 protein. This repertoire shows some 190,000 distinct CDR3 sequences, roughly half found once; its top ten account for about 2.9%. This clonotype was recorded once. Between the trimmed V and J ends, which lost 3 bases and 4 bases, there was a span of 9 bases. This CDR3 is built from 13 residues. Germline loops: CDR1 SNHLY, CDR2 FYNNEI. The TCR sequence derives from a human donor in good health. The specimen was sorted CD4+, CD8+, or CD8+CD57+ T cells (not recorded which) from PBMCs. The chain employs TRBV2 and TRBJ1-1; unclear D gene. The DNA for the CDR3 is TGTGCCAGCAGTGACGAGGGAGGCACTGAAGCTTTCTTT. It codes for CASSDEGGTEAFF.